This T cell receptor beta chain was captured by sequencing in a study of read filtering for tumor transcriptome and immune sequencing. Study in general: Mean patient age was around 66 years, range roughly 40 to 85; 17 male, around 14 female.

In germline, CDR1 is DFQATT, CDR2 SNEGSKA (reference sequence). The CDR3 runs 14 residues. The V gene end was trimmed by 0 bases and the J gene end by 1 base; junction bases not matched to a gene: 1. This library used roughly 0.4 ug RNA and molecular barcoded adaptors spanning alpha/delta and beta/gamma chains. TCRdb processed the reads anew with MiXCR; each CDR3 protein has one entry. The sample consists of tens of thousands of distinct CDR3 sequences, about 20% of them appearing once. A few counts support this clonotype. Its specificity is unknown. Broader study findings: The CD138-negative fraction was mixed bone marrow immune cells, not pure T cells.

Sequenced input: a population of CD138-negative cells sorted from bone marrow. V gene TRBV20-1 combines with J gene TRBJ1-1; TRBD1 matches 8 bases. This receptor was taken from a donor aged 40 or over with multiple myeloma. CDR3 region: CSARDTGGNTEAFF. CDR3 bases: TGCAGTGCTAGAGATACAGGGGGGAACACTGAAGCTTTCTTT.